These 5 T cell receptor beta chains were all obtained from the same sample, sequenced in a study of CD4+ T cells in melanoma. The protocol was immunoSEQ multiplex PCR, while the TCRdb copy is restricted to in-frame clones and leaves out a portion. The table has about 110,000 clones, around 92% seen once; the top ten hold about 3.3%. Sequences were obtained from peripheral blood. Source of these receptors: a human donor with melanoma.

J is TRBJ2-2 and V is TRBV9; 8 nucleotides match TRBD2. CDR1 and CDR2 (germline): SGDLS, YYNGEE. J was trimmed by 0 bases and V by 4 bases; bases with no gene match: 11. The CDR3 length is 18 residues. In DNA form, the CDR3 reads TGTGCCAGCAGCTCCCGTCTGAGGCGGGGGGCGAACACCGGGGAGCTGTTTTTT. It is translated as CASSSRLRRGANTGELFF.

The gene calls are TRBV28 and TRBJ1-2; tentatively, D is TRBD1 (5 bases). The CDR3 has 13 amino acids. CDR1 and CDR2 (germline): MDHEN, SYDVKM. The germline V and J ends were trimmed by 4 bases and 3 bases, with 9 bases remaining between them. This CDR3 is CASSSLTDYGYTF. The CDR3 nucleotides read TGTGCCAGCAGTTCCTTGACAGACTATGGCTACACCTTC.

This chain connects TRBV4-3 to TRBJ2-3; possibly TRBD2 for D (5 bases). In germline, CDR1 is LGHNA, CDR2 YSLEER. V dropped 0 bases and J dropped 5 bases, with 6 bases sitting between them. There are 13 residues in the CDR3. The CDR3 DNA reads as TGCGCCAGCAGCCAAGATCGGGAAGATACGCAGTATTTT. Protein sequence: CASSQDREDTQYF.

The rearrangement links TRBV4-2 to TRBJ2-7; the D gene could be TRBD1 or TRBD2 (5 bases each). Trimming took off 0 bases at V and 3 bases at J, with 12 bases between the two ends. CDR3 length: 15 amino acids. Germline CDR1 LGHNA, CDR2 YNFKEQ. The CDR3 protein is CASSQDQGAHYEQYF. The CDR3 DNA is TGTGCCAGCAGCCAAGATCAGGGAGCCCACTACGAGCAGTACTTC.

The chain joins TRBV11-3 to TRBJ2-7, with D hard to call. Germline V CDR1 and CDR2: SGHNT, YENEEA. The germline V and J ends were trimmed by 4 bases and 1 base, with 11 bases remaining between them. The CDR3 spans 14 residues. The CDR3: CASSSTAASYEQYF. CDR3 in DNA: TGTGCCAGCAGCTCCACCGCTGCATCCTACGAGCAGTACTTC.